The rows below give T cell receptor beta chains drawn from one sample of a study of identifying expanded T cells in peripheral blood. Sequencing used immunoSEQ multiplex PCR; TCRdb keeps in-frame clones, though not all of them. Of approximately 59,000 clones in the sample, roughly 90% were seen once. Sequencing was carried out using blood. The receptors derive from a person between 18 and 75 years old in good health. CDR3s include the opening cysteine and the closing phenylalanine or tryptophan. A row's size may be missing; if present it is once, few, many or a size class.

V,size,J,CDR3
TRBV6-1,few,TRBJ1-2,CASSEARGRGYTF
TRBV25-1,NA,TRBJ2-7,CASSDRLAAYEQYF
TRBV30,NA,TRBJ2-7,CAWSTSSYEQYF
TRBV29-1,NA,TRBJ2-2,CSADRGSSGELFF
TRBV19,NA,TRBJ2-3,CASSGSLGTDTQYF
TRBV11-2,NA,TRBJ2-5,CASSRDREETQYF
TRBV6-5,NA,TRBJ1-5,CASSSTGDQPQHF
TRBV28,NA,TRBJ2-2,CASSLATGFNTGELFF
TRBV6-5,NA,TRBJ1-1,CASSYRTADTEAFF
TRBV20-1,NA,TRBJ2-7,CSVARVYEQYF
TRBV7-2,NA,TRBJ2-2,CASSPHGAGGTGELFF
TRBV27,NA,TRBJ2-1,CASSLRAIMSNEQFF
TRBV2,NA,TRBJ1-1,CASSEPLGAFF
TRBV25-1,few,TRBJ1-2,CASSEQGPNYGYTF
TRBV5-4,NA,TRBJ2-1,CASSFVSLAGGRNEQFF
TRBV18,NA,TRBJ2-7,CASSTSGSYEQYF
TRBV6-4,NA,TRBJ2-3,CASSEGVRGADTQYF
TRBV5-8,NA,TRBJ1-5,CASSLNGQPQHF
TRBV6-8,NA,TRBJ1-1,CASSPPPLGGGAEAFF
TRBV19,NA,TRBJ1-5,CASSPEAGYSNQPQHF
TRBV5-4,NA,TRBJ2-1,CASSLFREDEQFF
TRBV5-6,NA,TRBJ2-5,CASSLEPGARETQYF
TRBV5-6,NA,TRBJ2-7,CASSPSGNPHWLYF
TRBV5-1,NA,TRBJ2-3,CASSFSGVDTDTQYF
TRBV10-3,NA,TRBJ2-3,CAISDGQGGTDTQYF
TRBV15,NA,TRBJ1-2,CATSRDLSTGYGYTF
TRBV7-6,NA,TRBJ1-3,CASSLEPSSGNTIYF
TRBV28,NA,TRBJ1-2,CASSLKGSDTF
TRBV7-2,few,TRBJ2-3,CASSSGTSTDTQYF
TRBV28,NA,TRBJ2-1,CASSSHGQGHNEQFF
TRBV13,NA,TRBJ2-2,CASSRGLAGSNTGELFF
TRBV7-9,NA,TRBJ2-1,CASSLTRTDREQFF
TRBV4-3,NA,TRBJ2-2,CASSQTRQYTGELFF
TRBV4-2,NA,TRBJ2-5,CASSQRGTSGPETQYF
TRBV6-1,NA,TRBJ2-7,CASTSATGTYEQYF
TRBV2,NA,TRBJ2-3,CAGGTSTTTQYF
TRBV27,NA,TRBJ1-2,CASSPTGSRYGYTF
TRBV2,NA,TRBJ1-5,CASSGTIRGQPQHF
TRBV7-2,NA,TRBJ1-1,CASSLGASMNTEAFF
TRBV5-1,NA,TRBJ2-7,CASSLNPQGATYEQYF
TRBV18,NA,TRBJ1-1,CASSPAGIGTEAFF
TRBV21-1,NA,TRBJ2-5,CASSYPPTEQETQYF
TRBV19,NA,TRBJ2-3,CATNSGYAGQINTDTQYF
TRBV6-1,few,TRBJ1-2,CASSLREDYGYTF
TRBV13,NA,TRBJ2-6,CASSRRRDREEPGANVLTF
TRBV4-3,NA,TRBJ2-7,CASSPTWTGGAEQYF
TRBV7-2,NA,TRBJ2-3,CASSLVVDRVQYF